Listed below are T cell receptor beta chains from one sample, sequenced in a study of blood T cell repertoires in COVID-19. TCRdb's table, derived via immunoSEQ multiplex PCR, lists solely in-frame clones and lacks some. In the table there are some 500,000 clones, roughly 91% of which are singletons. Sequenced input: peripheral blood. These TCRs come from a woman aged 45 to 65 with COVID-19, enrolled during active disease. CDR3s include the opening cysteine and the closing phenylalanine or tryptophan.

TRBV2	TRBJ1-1	CASSPSDIRNTEAFF
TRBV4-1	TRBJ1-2	CASSQPQGGYGYTF
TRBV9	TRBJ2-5	CASTGTSAGPVETQYF
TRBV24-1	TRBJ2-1	CATSDADREGEQFF
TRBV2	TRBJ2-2	CATRQWGSGDGELFF
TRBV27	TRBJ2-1	CASSLFGGDEQFF
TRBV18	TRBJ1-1	CASSAGTGEAFF
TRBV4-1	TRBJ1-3	CASSQESTVSSGNTIYF
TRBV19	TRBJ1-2	CASRIGGLDGYTF
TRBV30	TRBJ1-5	CAWRGGATDQPQHF
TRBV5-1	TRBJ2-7	CASSFFAGVNYEQYF
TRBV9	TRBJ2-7	CARPLGGGGEQYF
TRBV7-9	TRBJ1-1	CASSQPGEGIPEAFF
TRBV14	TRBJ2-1	CASSQGRLVAGAYNEQFF
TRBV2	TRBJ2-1	CASKSGGAGEQFF
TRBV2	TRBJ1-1	CASSVGIMNTEAFF
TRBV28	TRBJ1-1	CASSWGDRGTEAFF
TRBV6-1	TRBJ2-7	CASSEWGQGAGYEQYF
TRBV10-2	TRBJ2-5	CASSVSLSETQYF
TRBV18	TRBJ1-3	CASSPDRAGNTIYF
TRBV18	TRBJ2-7	CASSPGTGRSEQYF
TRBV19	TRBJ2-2	CASSTQVYTGELFF
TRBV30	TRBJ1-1	CAWIGGATEAFF
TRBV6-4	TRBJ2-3	CASSEGDTDTQYF
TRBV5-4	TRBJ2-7	CASHLRESREQYF
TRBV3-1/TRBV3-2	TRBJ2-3	CASSQDRFGGGATDTQYF
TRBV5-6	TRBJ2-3	CASIPLTASTDTQYF
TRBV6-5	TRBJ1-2	CASRNADAYTF
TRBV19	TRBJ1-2	CASRTGGHGYTF
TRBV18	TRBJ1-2	CASSPKGGGIPLYGYTF
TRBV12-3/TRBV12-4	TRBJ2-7	CASSGTGLPYF
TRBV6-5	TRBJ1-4	CASSRSTGEREKLFF
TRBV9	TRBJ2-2	CASSVQLVAGELFF
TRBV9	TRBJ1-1	CASSVGRGGTEAFF
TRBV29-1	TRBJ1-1	CSVVGRASEAFF
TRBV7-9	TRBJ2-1	CASSPGSRGGDAKYNEQFF
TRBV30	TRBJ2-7	CAWSVPGESYEQYF
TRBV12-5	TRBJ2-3	CASGLTGAPTDTQYF
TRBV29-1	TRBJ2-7	CSVVDPSTGYEQYF
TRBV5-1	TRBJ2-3	CASSLPKEETDTQYF
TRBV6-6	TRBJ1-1	CASTPRLGQGITEAFF
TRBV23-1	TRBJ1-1	CASSPGQFNTEAFF
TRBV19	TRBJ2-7	CASTPRGGQGYEQYF
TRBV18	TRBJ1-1	CASSPQATGGTEAFF
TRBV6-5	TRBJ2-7	CASTPGHTTYEQYF
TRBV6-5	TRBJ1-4	CASSYSMDTNEKLFF
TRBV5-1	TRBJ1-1	CASSPGQTATEAFF
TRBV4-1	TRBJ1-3	CASSHDRGDGNTIYF
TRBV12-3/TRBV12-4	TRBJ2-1	CASRLGLAKEFF
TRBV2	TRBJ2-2	CASSDKRGTGGTGELFF
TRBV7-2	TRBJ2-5	CASSLGLAFGTQYF
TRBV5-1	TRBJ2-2	CASSSGTANTGELFF
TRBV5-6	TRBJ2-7	CASSPGTVILRQYF
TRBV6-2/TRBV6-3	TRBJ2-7	CASSYGERGGASEQYF
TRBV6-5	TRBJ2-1	CASSYYLAAPSGEQFF
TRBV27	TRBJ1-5	CASSRDRASNQPQHF
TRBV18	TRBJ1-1	CASSLGQLNTEAFF
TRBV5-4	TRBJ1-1	CASSLLGATEAFF
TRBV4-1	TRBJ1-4	CASSPQGASREKLFF
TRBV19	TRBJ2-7	CASISDSYEQYF